This TCR beta chain was identified during a study of T cells in Graves' hyperthyroidism and ophthalmopathy. About the study: Blood from the periphery was taken at initial diagnosis, before any treatment.

Among the patients, aged 18 to 65, hyperthyroidism was newly diagnosed and had lasted under 2 months. The study excluded patients with uncontrolled infection, other autoimmune disease, pregnancy or lactation. Looked up from germline, CDR1 is MGHDK and CDR2 is SYGVNS. The CDR3 is made up of 14 amino acids. The V and J ends lost 6 bases and 8 bases, in that order; junction bases with no gene match: 7. Amplification of TCR beta CDR3 regions used RNA as the template. The HTBI primer set drove a first-round RT-PCR of the TCR CDR3. Via MiXCR, TCRdb re-called the multiplex PCR reads, giving one row per CDR3 protein. This table has around 350,000 distinct CDR3 sequences, approximately 17% appearing once.

The chain recombines TRBV25-1 with TRBJ2-1, with 10 bases identical to TRBD1. Sequenced: blood. The sequence derives from a woman younger than 45 with Graves' hyperthyroidism that later progressed to Graves' ophthalmopathy. The CDR3 DNA reads as TGTGCCAGCAGGGGCGGGACAGGGGATCATGAGCAGTTCTTC. Its protein is CASRGGTGDHEQFF.